A single sample gave rise to the 28 T cell receptor beta chains below, sequenced in a study of T cell clones after liver transplantation. This table comes from immunoSEQ multiplex PCR, and its TCRdb copy is limited to in-frame clones, with some not included. The profile shows about 33,000 clones, around 94% of them singletons. Sequencing was performed on CD8+ T cells from blood, taken 12 months after liver transplant. The receptors were gathered from a human patient who received a liver transplant. Some T cells may originate from the graft donor.

This clone was observed a few times. The V gene is TRBV11-2, the J gene TRBJ2-1; TRBD2 agrees at 8 bases. J gave up 2 bases and V 5 bases, and 8 bases lay outside the gene matches. The CDR3 totals 16 residues. The germline V gene has CDR1 SGHAT and CDR2 FQNNGV. For the CDR3, the DNA is TGTGCCAGCAGCCCCTTCCCGGGAGGGACCTACAATGAGCAGTTCTTC. This translates into CASSPFPGGTYNEQFF.

The rearrangement links TRBV11-2 to TRBJ2-4, with 10 positions matching TRBD2. The CDR3 is 16 residues long. Germline trimming cut 5 bases from V and 1 base from J; bases unmatched to any gene: 5. Germline CDR1 and CDR2: SGHAT and FQNNGV. CDR3 protein: CASSPLAGSAKNIQYF. In DNA form, the CDR3 reads TGTGCCAGCAGCCCACTAGCGGGAAGTGCCAAAAACATTCAGTACTTC. The variable domain in full, with the rest retrieved from reference TRBV11-2 and TRBJ2-4, is EAGVAQSPRYKIIEKRQSVAFWCNPISGHATLYWYQQILGQGPKLLIQFQNNGVVDDSQLPKDRFSAERLKGVDSTLKIQPAKLEDSAVYLCASSPLAGSAKNIQYFGAGTRLSVL.

The J gene is TRBJ2-2, the V gene TRBV27; the D is unclear. CDR1 and CDR2 (germline): MNHEY, SMNVEV (reference sequence). The V and J ends lost 2 bases and 3 bases respectively, with 4 bases between them. CDR3 length equals 13 residues. CDR3 in amino acids: CASSLTYTGELFF. CDR3 in DNA: TGTGCCAGCAGTTTAACATACACCGGGGAGCTGTTTTTT.

V is TRBV5-4 and J is TRBJ2-2, with 8 bases aligning to TRBD1. This CDR3 has 15 amino acids. Germline V gene data show CDR1 as SGHNT and CDR2 as YYREEE (reference sequence). The V segment lost 3 bases and the J segment 4 bases; nucleotides outside the gene matches: 5. The CDR3 coding sequence is TGTGCCAGCAGCTCCCTAGGGACAGGCACCGGGGAGCTGTTTTTT. Residues: CASSSLGTGTGELFF. Drawing the rest from reference TRBV5-4 and TRBJ2-2, the complete variable domain is ETGVTQSPTHLIKTRGQQVTLRCSSQSGHNTVSWYQQALGQGPQFIFQYYREEENGRGNFPPRFSGLQFPNYSSELNVNALELDDSALYLCASSSLGTGTGELFFGEGSRLTVL.

The rearrangement uses TRBV7-2 and TRBJ2-1, with a tentative D call TRBD2 (5 bases). The V end lost 4 bases, the J end lost 0 bases, and 19 bases lay between the germline ends. The length of the CDR3 is 18 residues. Germline V CDR1 and CDR2: SGHTA, FQGNSA. The CDR3 region is CASSSKEVALSSYNEQFF. The CDR3 coding sequence is TGTGCCAGCAGCTCAAAGGAGGTAGCGCTAAGCTCCTACAATGAGCAGTTCTTC.

J is TRBJ2-7 and V is TRBV28, with TRBD1 matching over 10 bases. The CDR3 contains 15 residues. Germline trimming cut 3 bases from V and 2 bases from J; bases unmatched to any gene: 4. Germline V gene lookup returns CDR1 MDHEN and CDR2 SYDVKM. The CDR3 spells CASSFTGTGAYEQYF. In DNA form, the CDR3 reads TGTGCCAGCAGTTTCACCGGGACAGGGGCCTACGAGCAGTACTTC.

The chain is built from TRBV5-6 and TRBJ2-7, with 9 bases identical to TRBD2. Germline assignment: CDR1 SGHDT and CDR2 YYEEEE. The V gene end was trimmed by 7 bases and the J gene end by 4 bases; junction bases not matched to a gene: 9. The CDR3 contains 14 residues. The CDR3 DNA reads TGTGCCAGCCATGAGCTAGCGGGGATATACGAGCAGTACTTC. This codes for CASHELAGIYEQYF.

The rearrangement joins TRBV6-5 to TRBJ2-1, with 8 bases matching TRBD1. Germline V CDR1 and CDR2: MNHEY, SVGAGI. This CDR3 is 14 amino acids long. J gave up 12 bases and V 0 bases, and 7 bases lay outside the gene matches. The CDR3 region has the DNA TGTGCCAGCAGTTACTCAGAACAGGGGGGAGCGCAGTTCTTC. Protein product: CASSYSEQGGAQFF.

The chain carries TRBV29-1 and TRBJ1-2, with D uncertain. The CDR3 consists of 12 residues. V dropped 1 base and J dropped 4 bases, with 7 bases sitting between them. Germline assignment: CDR1 SQVTM and CDR2 ANQGSEA. Written as DNA, the CDR3 is TGCAGCGTTGAAGCGGGCCGCTATGGCTACACCTTC. Translated: CSVEAGRYGYTF.

This rearrangement joins TRBV27 to TRBJ1-1; D call uncertain. Germline V gene lookup returns CDR1 MNHEY and CDR2 SMNVEV (reference sequence). Trimming shortened V by 10 bases and J by 1 base, and 22 bases separated the two germline ends. The CDR3 covers 16 residues. The CDR3 bases are TGTGCCACCCCTTCGGCGAGAGAGGGATGGAACACTGAAGCTTTCTTT. Amino acid sequence: CATPSAREGWNTEAFF.

The V call is TRBV28, the J call TRBJ2-1, with D possibly matching TRBD2 (6 bases). With 6 bases removed from V and 7 bases from J, the gap between germline ends came to 19 bases. From germline, CDR1 is MDHEN and CDR2 SYDVKM. The CDR3 covers 15 residues. The CDR3 loop reads CASSRPRLGWNEQFF. The CDR3 coding sequence is TGTGCCAGCAGCCGCCCCAGACTAGGATGGAATGAGCAGTTCTTC. Drawing the rest from reference TRBV28 and TRBJ2-1, the complete variable domain is DVKVTQSSRYLVKRTGEKVFLECVQDMDHENMFWYRQDPGLGLRLIYFSYDVKMKEKGDIPEGYSVSREKKERFSLILESASTNQTSMYLCASSRPRLGWNEQFFGPGTRLTVL.

This clone occurred a few times. This rearrangement joins TRBV29-1 to TRBJ2-7; 10 bases are shared with TRBD1. The CDR3 has 15 amino acids. With V trimmed by 0 bases and J by 4 bases, 6 bases remained unmatched. The germline V gene encodes CDR1 SQVTM and CDR2 ANQGSEA. The CDR3 nucleotides are TGCAGCGTTGAAGACGACAGGGGGCTACGGTACGAGCAGTACTTC. It yields the protein CSVEDDRGLRYEQYF.

The chain couples TRBV18 to TRBJ2-1; TRBD2 might be the D (6 bases). Germline CDR1 KGHSH, CDR2 LQKENI. This CDR3 has 14 amino acids. Between the trimmed V and J ends, which lost 3 bases and 8 bases, there was a span of 14 bases. The CDR3 bases are TGTGCCAGCTCACCGCTAGCGCGACCCGATGAGCAGTTCTTC. Amino acids: CASSPLARPDEQFF.

The gene calls are TRBV6-1 and TRBJ2-3, with D tentatively TRBD2 (7 bases). The CDR3 totals 19 residues. CDR1 is MNHNS and CDR2 is SASEGT in the germline V gene. The ends were cut back, 3 bases at V and 0 bases at J, with 22 bases in the middle. CDR3 protein: CASSEGGAERYTSTDTQYF. The CDR3 DNA is TGTGCCAGCAGTGAGGGGGGGGCAGAACGTTATACTAGCACAGATACGCAGTATTTT.

The chain recombines TRBV5-6 with TRBJ2-1; 9 nucleotides align to TRBD2. The CDR3 spans 16 residues. V trimming: 4 bases; J trimming: 4 bases; junction bases outside the gene matches: 9. Germline V gives CDR1 SGHDT, CDR2 YYEEEE. The CDR3 region is CASSINGLATYNEQFF. The CDR3 DNA follows: TGTGCCAGCAGCATTAATGGACTAGCGACGTACAATGAGCAGTTCTTC.

The J gene is TRBJ1-2, the V gene TRBV25-1, with 8 positions matching TRBD1. Germline V gene sequence: CDR1 MGHDK, CDR2 SYGVNS. Germline trimming cut 4 bases from V and 1 base from J; bases unmatched to any gene: 8. This CDR3 has 16 amino acids. The CDR3 coding sequence is TGTGCCAGCAGTGGGTGGACAGGGCAGAATAACTATGGCTACACCTTC. It yields the protein CASSGWTGQNNYGYTF.

This chain joins TRBV7-9 and TRBJ2-7; a weak D match, TRBD2 (6 bases). Germline V gene data show CDR1 as SEHNR and CDR2 as FQNEAQ (reference sequence). V was shortened by 3 bases and J by 7 bases, with 19 bases between the two germline ends. This CDR3 is built from 15 residues. The CDR3 coding sequence is TGTGCCAGCAGCTTGGAGGGATCCGCTCTTAGGGAGCAGTACTTC. It yields the protein CASSLEGSALREQYF.

This chain uses TRBV5-6 with TRBJ2-5, with 8 positions matching TRBD2. CDR3 length: 14 residues. CDR1 and CDR2 from the germline V gene are SGHDT and YYEEEE. V was clipped by 4 bases and J by 1 base; unmatched bases: 3. Here the CDR3 DNA reads TGTGCCAGCAGCGGTAGCGGGATCCAAGAGACCCAGTACTTC. As protein: CASSGSGIQETQYF.

The chain has TRBV9 and TRBJ2-1; tentatively, D is TRBD2 (6 bases). This CDR3 comprises 15 residues. V was trimmed by 3 bases and J by 0 bases, leaving 10 bases between them. Germline values: CDR1 SGDLS, CDR2 YYNGEE. CDR3 residues: CASSGSGSSYNEQFF. For the CDR3, the DNA is TGTGCCAGCAGCGGTAGCGGCAGCTCCTACAATGAGCAGTTCTTC.

This chain connects TRBV7-9 to TRBJ1-4, with no clear D. Germline V lookup: CDR1 SEHNR, CDR2 FQNEAQ (reference sequence). CDR3 length equals 15 residues. V shed 3 bases and J shed 1 base, with 9 bases lying between them. This CDR3 is CASSFSPGTNEKLFF. The CDR3 bases are TGTGCCAGCAGCTTTTCTCCGGGAACTAATGAAAAACTGTTTTTT.

The chain recombines TRBV27 with TRBJ2-3, with TRBD2 identical over 13 bases. V dropped 7 bases and J dropped 5; count of bases not matched to a gene: 9. The CDR3 consists of 16 residues. Germline CDR1 is MNHEY and CDR2 is SMNVEV (reference sequence). In DNA form, the CDR3 reads TGTGCCAGCACCCGGGGGACTAGCGGGAAACGAGATACGCAGTATTTT. Translating it yields CASTRGTSGKRDTQYF.

The V gene is TRBV7-6, the J gene TRBJ2-1; 8 bases agree with TRBD2. V lost 1 base, J lost 6 bases, and 11 bases stayed unmatched. Germline CDR1 SGHVS, CDR2 FNYEAQ. This CDR3 comprises 17 residues. The CDR3 bases are TGTGCCAGCAGCTTAGAAAGGGCGGGAGGTCTAGCCAATGAGCAGTTCTTC. Its protein product is CASSLERAGGLANEQFF.

The CDR3 reads CASSHRQGASEQYF. CDR3 DNA sequence: TGTGCCAGCAGTCACCGACAGGGGGCGAGCGAGCAGTACTTC. The chain is built from TRBV27 and TRBJ2-7, with 10 bases that match TRBD1. The CDR3 extends over 14 amino acids. From germline, CDR1 is MNHEY and CDR2 SMNVEV (reference sequence). V gave up 5 bases and J gave up 6 bases; unmatched junction bases: 7.

This rearrangement joins TRBV11-1 to TRBJ2-3; 8 bases line up with TRBD2. With V trimmed by 0 bases and J by 4 bases, 0 bases remained unmatched. The CDR3 is made up of 14 amino acids. Germline CDR1 SGHAT, CDR2 FQDESV (reference sequence). This CDR3 reads CASSLARGADTQYF. CDR3 DNA sequence: TGTGCCAGCAGCTTAGCGCGGGGGGCAGATACGCAGTATTTT.

The rearrangement joins TRBV27 to TRBJ1-3; 7 positions agree with TRBD1. Germline-derived CDR1 and CDR2 are MNHEY and SMNVEV (reference sequence). After removal of 7 bases from V and 0 bases from J, the junction contained 3 bases not matched to a gene. The CDR3 is made up of 14 amino acids. CDR3 sequence: CASKQGTSGNTIYF. CDR3 in DNA: TGTGCCAGCAAACAGGGGACCTCTGGAAACACCATATATTTT.

The rearrangement uses TRBV7-2 and TRBJ2-3; TRBD2 agrees at 12 bases. The CDR3 has 16 amino acids. Germline-derived CDR1 and CDR2 are SGHTA and FQGNSA. V dropped 2 bases and J dropped 9; count of bases not matched to a gene: 9. The CDR3 is CASSLRLAGVLGTQYF. CDR3 bases: TGTGCCAGCAGCTTAAGACTAGCGGGGGTCCTTGGGACGCAGTATTTT.

The V gene is TRBV21-1, the J gene TRBJ1-4; no check of the table's D call, TRBD1, against the DNA was made. TRBV21-1 is recorded as a pseudogene. The CDR3 length is 15 residues. The CDR3 DNA reads as TGTGCCAGCAGCAAGGTGCTTCAGGGGTATGAAAAACTGTTTTTT. It translates to CASSKVLQGYEKLFF.

In its sample, this clone was seen once. The CDR3 DNA reads as TGCGCCAGCAGCCAAAGATACCCGCCACCGGAGACCCAGTACTTC. It codes for CASSQRYPPPETQYF. The V and J genes are TRBV4-1 and TRBJ2-5; D is unclear. CDR3 size: 15 residues. Germline V gene lookup returns CDR1 MGHRA and CDR2 YSYEKL. Trimming shortened V by 2 bases and J by 5 bases, and 15 bases separated the two germline ends.